The 28 T cell receptor beta chains below were found in one sample sequenced in a study of cytomegalovirus exposure and HLA in healthy donors. In the PCR, 60 Vbeta and 13 Jbeta primers were used. The protocol was immunoSEQ multiplex PCR, while the TCRdb copy is restricted to in-frame clones and leaves out a portion. Of hundreds of thousands of clones detected, around four fifths appear once; the ten largest clones hold 0.71%. The sequencing input was PBMCs. The source of these receptors is a boy younger than 10 in good health and CMV-seronegative.

This clone has a handful of counts. The chain combines TRBV6-5 with TRBJ1-4; 8 bases align to TRBD1. Unmatched junction bases numbered 8, after V lost 6 bases and J lost 8 bases. Germline CDR1 is MNHEY and CDR2 is SVGAGI. The CDR3 runs 14 residues. In nucleotides, the CDR3 is TGTGCCAGCAGCCGCAGGGGGCGGGGAGAAAAACTGTTTTTT. Translation: CASSRRGRGEKLFF.

V and J are TRBV2 and TRBJ1-6; D is unclear. V dropped 7 bases and J dropped 7 bases, with 11 bases sitting between them. This CDR3 is built from 13 residues. CDR1 is SNHLY, CDR2 FYNNEI, per germline. The CDR3 DNA sequence: TGTGCCAGCAAACTGGCGGAGAATTCACCCCTCCACTTT. Its protein is CASKLAENSPLHF.

The chain recombines TRBV6-5 with TRBJ2-7, with D uncertain. V was pared by 6 bases and J by 0 bases, with 6 bases between. The germline gives CDR1 MNHEY, CDR2 SVGAGI. The CDR3 contains 12 residues. The CDR3 sequence is CASSPSSYEQYF. The CDR3, as DNA: TGTGCCAGCAGCCCTAGCTCCTACGAGCAGTACTTC.

The chain combines TRBV19 with TRBJ1-2; TRBD1 agrees at 8 bases. Germline CDR1 and CDR2: LNHDA and SQIVND (reference sequence). The CDR3 extends over 12 amino acids. V was clipped by 4 bases and J by 8 bases; unmatched bases: 3. In DNA, the CDR3 is TGTGCCAGTAGTACGACAGGGGAGGGCTACACCTTC. Protein sequence: CASSTTGEGYTF.

The gene calls are TRBV4-1 and TRBJ1-2; 7 nucleotides agree with TRBD1. The CDR3 has 15 amino acids. The trim removed 0 bases at V and 2 bases at J, leaving 3 bases unmatched. Germline CDR1 MGHRA, CDR2 YSYEKL. CDR3 in amino acids: CASSQDWDSNYGYTF. CDR3 in DNA: TGCGCCAGCAGCCAAGATTGGGACAGCAACTATGGCTACACCTTC.

The genes are TRBV19 and TRBJ2-3; TRBD1 might be the D (5 bases). From germline, CDR1 is LNHDA and CDR2 SQIVND (reference sequence). V lost 5 bases to trimming and J lost 6 bases, with 12 bases between them. CDR3 length: 13 residues. The CDR3: CASSAGGADTQYF. The DNA for the CDR3 is TGTGCCAGTAGTGCTGGTGGGGCGGATACGCAGTATTTT.

J is TRBJ1-2 and V is TRBV19, with D perhaps matching TRBD1 (5 bases). Trimming took 6 bases from V and 4 from J, leaving 15 bases between them. The CDR3 length is 14 residues. The germline CDR1 and CDR2 sequences are LNHDA and SQIVND (reference sequence). CDR3 amino acids: CASSAGLGVYGYTF. The CDR3 coding sequence is TGTGCCAGTAGCGCGGGACTGGGAGTCTATGGCTACACCTTC.

J is TRBJ2-1 and V is TRBV29-1, with 7 bases fitting TRBD2. Per germline, CDR1 SQVTM and CDR2 ANQGSEA. This CDR3 comprises 12 residues. Losses at the gene ends were 8 bases for V and 10 bases for J; bases not matched to a gene: 11. The CDR3 here is CSLSLGGWEQFF. DNA for the CDR3: TGCAGCTTATCACTGGGGGGGTGGGAGCAGTTCTTC.

The rearrangement joins TRBV6-1 to TRBJ2-5; 14 bases agree with TRBD2. The DNA end is more similar to TRBJ2-7, so the J call may be wrong. CDR1 and CDR2 from the germline V gene are MNHNS and SASEGT. The CDR3 is 18 amino acids. The CDR3 sequence is CASSEGFKRLAGGYEQYF. CDR3 coding DNA: TGTGCCAGCAGTGAAGGGTTTAAGAGACTAGCGGGGGGGTACGAGCAGTACTTC.

The rearrangement links TRBV9 to TRBJ2-2, with 7 bases lining up with TRBD2. CDR1 SGDLS and CDR2 YYNGEE come from the germline V gene. The CDR3 has 17 residues. The V and J ends lost 4 bases and 4 bases, in that order; junction bases with no gene match: 13. The chain's CDR3 is CASSIGEGHGFTGELFF. For the CDR3, the DNA is TGTGCCAGCAGCATCGGGGAGGGGCATGGGTTCACCGGGGAGCTGTTTTTT.

The chain joins TRBV2 to TRBJ1-3; no firm D call. The CDR3 is 15 amino acids. The germline CDR1 and CDR2 sequences are SNHLY and FYNNEI. V was cut by 2 bases and J by 0 bases, with 8 bases left in between. Here the CDR3 DNA reads TGTGCCAGCAGTGAAAACAGCCTCTCTGGAAACACCATATATTTT. This sequence encodes CASSENSLSGNTIYF.

This clone was observed a single time. J is TRBJ2-3 and V is TRBV27; maybe TRBD1 (6 bases). From germline, CDR1 is MNHEY and CDR2 SMNVEV (reference sequence). The V and J ends lost 2 bases and 0 bases respectively, with 9 bases between them. This CDR3 has 15 residues. CDR3 loop: CASSLTGRSTDTQYF. The CDR3 DNA is TGTGCCAGCAGTTTAACAGGGAGAAGCACAGATACGCAGTATTTT.

The chain uses TRBV19 and TRBJ1-5; 9 bases align to TRBD1. This CDR3 has 14 residues. Trimming removed 7 bases from V and 5 bases from J; junction bases left unmatched: 6. Germline CDR1 and CDR2: LNHDA and SQIVND (reference sequence). In DNA form, the CDR3 reads TGTGCCAGTACCAAAGACAGGGGGTATCAGCCCCAGCATTTT. This encodes CASTKDRGYQPQHF.

The chain carries TRBV7-9 and TRBJ2-5; 8 bases map to TRBD2. The CDR3 extends over 16 amino acids. The ends lost 6 bases at V and 1 base at J; junction bases unmatched: 10. Per germline, CDR1 SEHNR and CDR2 FQNEAQ (reference sequence). The CDR3 region is CASSYHKRGSQETQYF. As DNA, the CDR3 is TGTGCCAGCAGTTATCATAAGCGGGGGAGCCAAGAGACCCAGTACTTC.

The chain uses TRBV6-6 and TRBJ2-3; TRBD1 agrees at 7 bases. Germline CDR1 and CDR2: MNHNY and SVGAGI (reference sequence). The CDR3 sequence is 15 residues long. Losses at the gene ends were 6 bases for V and 0 bases for J; bases not matched to a gene: 6. Here the CDR3 DNA reads TGTGCCAGCAGCAGACCGGGACAGAGCACAGATACGCAGTATTTT. Protein sequence: CASSRPGQSTDTQYF.

The chain recombines TRBV6-5 with TRBJ1-2; no reliable D call. This CDR3 spans 11 amino acids. Per germline, CDR1 MNHEY and CDR2 SVGAGI. V was clipped by 11 bases and J by 8 bases, with 15 bases between them. In DNA, the CDR3 is TGTGCCGCCCGAACGGTTTACGGCTACACCTTC. As protein: CAARTVYGYTF.

This clone occurred once. V and J are TRBV19 and TRBJ2-7, with D possibly matching TRBD2 (6 bases). V gave up 7 bases and J gave up 2 bases, with 18 bases separating them. This CDR3 has 15 amino acids. The germline CDR1 and CDR2 sequences are LNHDA and SQIVND (reference sequence). This CDR3 is CASIGRGEFTYEQYF. The CDR3 DNA reads TGTGCCAGTATCGGTCGCGGGGAGTTCACCTACGAGCAGTACTTC.

This clone was detected a few times. V usage is TRBV9 and J usage is TRBJ1-1, with D perhaps matching TRBD1 (5 bases). Germline V gene data show CDR1 as SGDLS and CDR2 as YYNGEE. V lost 0 bases, J lost 1 base, and 10 bases lay in between. This CDR3 is 15 amino acids long. The CDR3: CASSVVGRQNTEAFF. DNA of the CDR3: TGTGCCAGCAGCGTAGTGGGGCGCCAGAACACTGAAGCTTTCTTT.

The gene calls are TRBV7-9 and TRBJ1-5; 7 bases are a match to TRBD1. The CDR3 totals 13 residues. V lost 5 bases to trimming and J lost 7 bases; unmatched junction nucleotides: 5. Germline assignment: CDR1 SEHNR and CDR2 FQNEAQ (reference sequence). The CDR3 nucleotides read TGTGCCAGCAGCAAAGACAGGGAGCAGCCCCAGCATTTT. Protein: CASSKDREQPQHF. The entire variable domain, with the rest obtained from reference TRBV7-9 and TRBJ1-5, is as follows: DTGVSQNPRHKITKRGQNVTFRCDPISEHNRLYWYRQTLGQGPEFLTYFQNEAQLEKSRLLSDRFSAERPKGSFSTLEIQRTEQGDSAMYLCASSKDREQPQHFGDGTRLSIL.

The chain couples TRBV30 to TRBJ1-4, with TRBD1 matching over 7 bases. With 1 base clipped from V and 8 bases from J, the junction kept 10 bases outside the gene matches. The CDR3 has 15 residues. Germline lookup yields CDR1 GTSNPN and CDR2 SVGIG (reference sequence). CDR3 loop: CAWSGTQGIREKLFF. The CDR3 region has the DNA TGTGCCTGGAGTGGAACACAGGGGATAAGAGAAAAACTGTTTTTT. Looking up the rest from reference TRBV30 and TRBJ1-4 gives the full variable domain: SQTIHQWPATLVQPVGSPLSLECTVEGTSNPNLYWYRQAAGRGLQLLFYSVGIGQISSEVPQNLSASRPQDRQFILSSKKLLLSDSGFYLCAWSGTQGIREKLFFGSGTQLSVL.

This clone was seen once. V and J are TRBV11-2 and TRBJ2-7, with TRBD1 as a possible D gene (6 bases). The germline CDR1 and CDR2 sequences are SGHAT and FQNNGV. This CDR3 region has 15 residues. V shed 2 bases and J shed 3 bases, with 14 bases lying between them. The CDR3 is CASSLRTAPYYEQYF. For the CDR3, the DNA is TGTGCCAGCAGCTTACGGACAGCCCCGTACTACGAGCAGTACTTC.

The J gene is TRBJ2-2, the V gene TRBV9, with 9 bases identical to TRBD2. Losses at the gene ends were 5 bases for V and 6 bases for J; bases not matched to a gene: 11. In germline, CDR1 is SGDLS, CDR2 YYNGEE. CDR3 length: 16 amino acids. This chain's CDR3 is CASSQVGGTSPGELFF. DNA of the CDR3: TGTGCCAGCAGTCAGGTGGGGGGGACTAGCCCCGGGGAGCTGTTTTTT.

The chain carries TRBV7-6 and TRBJ2-1; TRBD2 is a possible D gene (5 bases). The CDR3 has 17 residues. Trimming took 4 bases from V and 1 from J, leaving 17 bases between them. Germline lookup yields CDR1 SGHVS and CDR2 FNYEAQ. The CDR3 DNA reads as TGTGCCAGCAGCTCCAGTAAACTGGGAGTTTCCTACAATGAGCAGTTCTTC. This translates into CASSSSKLGVSYNEQFF.

The rearrangement uses TRBV25-1 and TRBJ2-3, with 9 nucleotides matching TRBD2. Unmatched junction bases numbered 7, after V lost 8 bases and J lost 1 base. This CDR3 region has 15 residues. The germline gives CDR1 MGHDK, CDR2 SYGVNS. The CDR3 here is CASGLIAGGTDTQYF. Here the CDR3 DNA reads TGTGCCAGCGGCCTGATAGCGGGAGGCACAGATACGCAGTATTTT.

The chain uses TRBV6-4 and TRBJ2-7, with 8 bases identical to TRBD1. From germline, CDR1 is MRHNA and CDR2 SNTAGT. Unmatched junction bases numbered 2, after V lost 4 bases and J lost 3 bases. The CDR3 is made up of 13 amino acids. The CDR3 nucleotides are TGTGCCAGCAGTGCAGACAGGGGCTACGAGCAGTACTTC. It yields the protein CASSADRGYEQYF.

The chain combines TRBV2 with TRBJ2-1, with 7 positions matching TRBD1. CDR1 and CDR2 (germline): SNHLY, FYNNEI. The CDR3 runs 14 residues. The trim removed 6 bases at V and 2 bases at J, leaving 4 bases unmatched. CDR3 protein: CASRGTVTYNEQFF. In DNA, the CDR3 is TGTGCCAGCAGGGGGACAGTAACCTACAATGAGCAGTTCTTC.

This clone occurred once. The rearrangement links TRBV12-5 to TRBJ2-1, with D possibly TRBD2 on 5 matching bases. The CDR3 runs 13 residues. V lost 4 bases, J lost 10 bases, and 14 bases lay in between. Looked up from germline, CDR1 is LGHNT and CDR2 is FRNRAP. In DNA form, the CDR3 reads TGTGCTAGTGGTTCGGCGGGCGGCTTGGAGCAGTTCTTC. Its translation: CASGSAGGLEQFF.

The V gene is TRBV4-2, the J gene TRBJ2-3, with TRBD2 matching 9 bases. Germline V lookup: CDR1 LGHNA, CDR2 YNFKEQ. The junction had 6 bases not matched to a gene; V was cut back by 0 bases and J by 5 bases. The CDR3 sequence is 16 residues long. The CDR3 bases are TGTGCCAGCAGCCAAGACGTGGGCGGGGGGGGAGATACGCAGTATTTT. Translation: CASSQDVGGGGDTQYF.